This T cell receptor beta chain was documented in a study of blood T cell repertoires in COVID-19. Study-wide context: From the United States, Italy and Spain came samples of acute and convalescent COVID-19. T cells, B-cell-depleted T cells, or PBMCs provided the cDNA or gDNA that served as material.

In its sample, this clone was seen a few times. Original handling: Amplification of reference gene primers provided the estimated nucleated cell counts. The data were produced by immunoSEQ multiplex PCR, yet TCRdb's version contains in-frame clones alone and is incomplete. V and J calls and clone size follow that table, whereas D and trimming were derived from the DNA. The repertoire holds around 230,000 clones, with about nine tenths as singletons. The TCR originated in a man in his 60s who had recovered from COVID-19. Specimen: peripheral blood.

CDR3: CASRVNRGTNTEAFF. The CDR3 DNA reads as TGTGCCAGCAGAGTGAACAGGGGAACAAACACTGAAGCTTTCTTT. The V call is TRBV6-5, the J call TRBJ1-1, with TRBD1 matching 7 bases. The CDR3 runs to 15 residues. Germline CDR1 is MNHEY and CDR2 is SVGAGI. Trimming cost V 6 bases and J 2 bases; bases outside gene matches: 9.